Below are 29 T cell receptor beta chains sequenced from a single sample in a study of T cell clonality in common variable immunodeficiency. General observations from the study: Common variable immunodeficiency TCR beta sequences reportedly had fewer deletions and N-nucleotide insertions.

Only in-frame clones appear in the TCRdb table, and some are missing; sequencing was by immunoSEQ multiplex PCR. This sample carries around 24,000 clones, none of them present only once. Their target antigens are unknown. The specimen was peripheral blood mononuclear cells. Every receptor here comes from a human donor with common variable immunodeficiency.

With regard to this clone: The read terminates 3 residues ahead of where the CDR3 ends, so the germline J gene completes it. The genes are TRBV6-2 or TRBV6-3 and TRBJ2-1; perhaps TRBD2 as D (6 bases). Germline-derived CDR1 and CDR2 are MNHEY and SVGEGT. The CDR3 has 14 residues. The ends were cut back, 8 bases at V and 5 bases at J, with 16 bases in the middle. CDR3 sequence reads: CASSRASADNEQFF. Incomplete CDR3 DNA: TGTGCCAGCTCCCGTGCTAGCGCCGACAATGAG.

This clone was found a few times. The read finishes 3 residues shy of the CDR3 end, and the germline J gene is used to complete it. The chain links TRBV5-6 to TRBJ2-1; D not resolved. The CDR3 contains 15 residues. Trimming left V 1 base short and J 5 bases short, with 13 bases between. CDR1 SGHDT and CDR2 YYEEEE come from the germline V gene. CDR3: CASSLSPSTHNEQFF. The sequenced CDR3 bases are TGTGCCAGCAGCTTGTCCCCTAGTACCCACAATGAG.

This clone occurred many times. The read ends 3 residues before the CDR3 terminus; that terminus is restored from the germline J gene. This chain links TRBV5-1 with TRBJ2-6; possible D gene TRBD2, 5 bases. Trimming stripped 1 base from V and 3 bases from J, with 14 bases between. Per the germline V gene, CDR1 is SGHRS and CDR2 is YFSETQ. This CDR3 is 17 amino acids long. The CDR3 is CASSLTGSGGGANVLTF. CDR3 DNA, as far as it was read: TGCGCCAGCAGCTTGACGGGGTCGGGTGGTGGGGCCAACGTC.

Many counts were recorded for this clone. The read comes to an end 3 residues before the CDR3 does, leaving the germline J gene to fill in the end. The rearrangement joins TRBV19 to TRBJ1-5, with TRBD1 matching 7 bases. The CDR3 is 13 residues long. J was trimmed by 6 bases and V by 3 bases; bases with no gene match: 2. Per the germline V gene, CDR1 is LNHDA and CDR2 is SQIVND (reference sequence). The CDR3 DNA, read in part, is TGTGCCAGTAGTATTCAGGGGGGTCAGCCC. This translates into CASSIQGGQP. The whole CDR3 region reads CASSIQGGQPQHF.

This clone was recorded at least ten times. The observed sequence ends 3 residues before the CDR3 terminus, with the missing tail filled in from the germline J gene. This chain links TRBV20-1 with TRBJ1-5; 9 nucleotides match TRBD1. The CDR3 has 14 residues. V dropped 0 bases and J dropped 6; count of bases not matched to a gene: 3. Germline V gene lookup returns CDR1 DFQATT and CDR2 SNEGSKA (reference sequence). CDR3 sequence reads: CSAREGTGSQPQHF. The sequenced part of the CDR3 DNA is TGCAGTGCTAGAGAGGGGACAGGGAGTCAGCCC.

This clone was counted ten times or more. The CDR3 is cut off 3 residues early in the read; its end comes from the germline J gene. This chain links TRBV6-2 or TRBV6-3 with TRBJ2-3; 8 bases are a match to TRBD2. Trimming cost V 4 bases and J 5 bases; bases outside gene matches: 8. The germline V gene has CDR1 MNHEY and CDR2 SVGEGT. The CDR3 totals 15 residues. CDR3: CASSWVGGAVDTQYF. CDR3 DNA (partial): TGTGCCAGCAGTTGGGTCGGGGGGGCCGTAGATACG.

This clone appeared many times. The read ends 3 residues shy of where the CDR3 ends; the end is completed using the germline J gene. The chain joins TRBV30 to TRBJ2-5, with 8 positions matching TRBD1. V lost 1 base to trimming and J lost 1 base; unmatched junction nucleotides: 5. Germline CDR1 is GTSNPN and CDR2 is SVGIG (reference sequence). The length of the CDR3 is 15 residues. CDR3 DNA, as far as it was read: TGTGCCTGGAGTGGCCCAGGGGGCCTCCAAGAGACC. It yields the protein CAWSGPGGLQET. The entire CDR3 protein is CAWSGPGGLQETQYF.

This clone was found a few times. The CDR3 goes on 3 residues after the read ends, and that part is filled in from the germline J gene. The V call is TRBV5-1, the J call TRBJ2-1, with 8 bases identical to TRBD1. V lost 3 bases, J lost 4 bases, and 18 bases stayed unmatched. The CDR3 length is 19 residues. The V gene's germline CDR1 is SGHRS and CDR2 YFSETQ. The CDR3 bases that were read are TGCGCCAGCAGCTCCCCAATACACTACGGGACAGGAGAATACAATGAG. Protein product: CASSSPIHYGTGEYNE. The entire CDR3 protein is CASSSPIHYGTGEYNEQFF.

This clone showed up many times. The DNA ends 3 residues before the CDR3 does, and the rest of the CDR3 is filled in from the germline J gene. The chain has TRBV19 and TRBJ1-1; D may be TRBD1 (5 bases). Germline assignment: CDR1 LNHDA and CDR2 SQIVND (reference sequence). The V end lost 6 bases, the J end lost 0 bases, and 8 bases lay between the germline ends. The CDR3 is made up of 13 amino acids. This CDR3 reads CASRDRLNTEAFF. The sequenced CDR3 bases are TGTGCCAGTAGAGACAGATTGAACACTGAA.

A few counts support this clone. The CDR3 extends 3 residues past the end of the read, so its final part is completed from the germline J gene. V and J are TRBV7-9 and TRBJ2-7; D not resolved. Germline CDR1 is SEHNR and CDR2 is FQNEAQ (reference sequence). The CDR3 spans 12 residues. CDR3 region: CSTSLVFYEQYF. The DNA read from the CDR3 is TGTTCCACGTCTCTAGTTTTCTACGAG.

This clone was detected many times. The CDR3 extends 3 residues past the end of the read, so its final part is completed from the germline J gene. This rearrangement joins TRBV19 to TRBJ1-2, with 10 bases aligning to TRBD1. The CDR3 has 13 residues. Germline assignment: CDR1 LNHDA and CDR2 SQIVND (reference sequence). CDR3 in amino acids: CASTPGQGWGYTF. The part of the CDR3 DNA that was read is TGTGCCAGTACCCCGGGACAGGGGTGGGGC.

At least ten counts were recorded for this clone. Read data end 3 residues before the CDR3 end; the end is taken from the germline J gene. The chain links TRBV7-9 to TRBJ1-4; TRBD1 aligns across 7 bases. The CDR3 is 14 residues long. Germline V CDR1 and CDR2: SEHNR, FQNEAQ (reference sequence). V lost 3 bases to trimming and J lost 5 bases; unmatched junction nucleotides: 3. The DNA read from the CDR3 is TGTGCCAGCAGCTTGGGGACAGCGAATGAAAAA. Protein product: CASSLGTANEK. The CDR3 as a whole reads CASSLGTANEKLFF.

This clone was detected many times. The read terminates 3 residues ahead of where the CDR3 ends, so the germline J gene completes it. The chain couples TRBV18 to TRBJ2-7, with 8 nucleotides matching TRBD1. Trimming took 0 bases from V and 4 from J; bases not matched to a gene: 14. Per germline, CDR1 KGHSH and CDR2 LQKENI. This CDR3 spans 18 amino acids. The sequenced CDR3 bases are TGTGCCAGCTCACCACCGTCTTCCACTGGACAGGGAAGATACGAG. Translating gives CASSPPSSTGQGRYE. The whole CDR3 sequence reads CASSPPSSTGQGRYEQYF.

This clone appeared many times. The DNA ends 3 residues before the CDR3 does, and the rest of the CDR3 is filled in from the germline J gene. This rearrangement joins TRBV29-1 to TRBJ2-3, with a weak D call TRBD1 (6 bases). Trimming stripped 7 bases from V and 4 bases from J, with 15 bases between. The CDR3 sequence is 13 residues long. Germline V gene lookup returns CDR1 SQVTM and CDR2 ANQGSEA. The DNA read from the CDR3 is TGCAGCGCTAAGACAGGCTCCGCAGATACG. Protein sequence: CSAKTGSADT. The whole CDR3 protein reads CSAKTGSADTQYF.

A note on this clone: The CDR3 goes on 3 residues after the read ends, and that part is filled in from the germline J gene. Other DNA sequences in the same sample also yield this CDR3. The chain recombines TRBV7-6 with TRBJ1-1; 9 bases align to TRBD1. CDR1 SGHVS and CDR2 FNYEAQ come from the germline V gene. The CDR3 contains 16 residues. V trimming: 1 base; J trimming: 6 bases; junction bases outside the gene matches: 9. The part of the CDR3 DNA that was read is TGTGCCAGCAGCTTAGTAGCCGGACAGGGGAGATCTGAA. Translated, it gives CASSLVAGQGRSE. The full CDR3 is CASSLVAGQGRSEAFF.

This clone is classed as medium-sized. The observed sequence ends 3 residues before the CDR3 terminus, with the missing tail filled in from the germline J gene. J is TRBJ2-3 and V is TRBV29-1, with D possibly matching TRBD1 (6 bases). This CDR3 is 14 amino acids long. With 4 bases removed from V and 2 bases from J, the gap between germline ends came to 13 bases. Germline lookup yields CDR1 SQVTM and CDR2 ANQGSEA. The DNA read from the CDR3 is TGCAGCGTTGGGTATAGGGACAACACAGATACG. This gives the protein CSVGYRDNTDT. The full CDR3 is CSVGYRDNTDTQYF.

This clone has a count of ten or more. With the read ending 3 residues before the CDR3 end, the germline J gene is used to fill in that end. V and J are TRBV7-2 and TRBJ2-5; 7 bases line up with TRBD2. Germline values: CDR1 SGHTA, CDR2 FQGNSA. V gave up 4 bases and J gave up 4 bases; unmatched junction bases: 3. CDR3 length: 13 amino acids. CDR3 protein: CASSSTSSETQYF. The CDR3 bases that were read are TGTGCCAGCAGCTCGACTAGCTCAGAGACC.

This clone was detected only a few times. The CDR3 extends 3 residues past the end of the read, so its final part is completed from the germline J gene. The chain uses TRBV7-8 and TRBJ2-7; D is possibly TRBD1 (5 bases). CDR1 and CDR2 from the germline V gene are SGHVS and FQNEAQ. Trimming took 5 bases from V and 5 from J, leaving 22 bases between them. CDR3 length: 16 residues. Partial CDR3 DNA: TGTGCCAGCAGCCAACGGGTTACCGGACAATTCCACGAG. Protein product: CASSQRVTGQFHE. The complete CDR3 sequence is CASSQRVTGQFHEQYF. The whole variable domain, remainder taken from reference TRBV7-8 and TRBJ2-7, is GAGVSQSPRYKVAKRGQDVALRCDPISGHVSLFWYQQALGQGPEFLTYFQNEAQLDKSGLPSDRFFAERPEGSVSTLKIQRTQQEDSAVYLCASSQRVTGQFHEQYFGPGTRLTVT.

This clone was seen ten or more times. The read falls 3 residues short of the CDR3 end, and the missing part is taken from the germline J gene. The rearrangement joins TRBV18 to TRBJ2-1, with D possibly being TRBD1 (5 bases). Germline CDR1 reads KGHSH; CDR2 reads LQKENI. The CDR3 has 15 amino acids. Trimming pared 8 bases from V and 8 bases from J, leaving 22 bases between. CDR3 DNA (partial): TGTGCCAGCCGAAGGACACCCCAGCCCCCCGATGAG. Protein product: CASRRTPQPPDE. The entire CDR3 is CASRRTPQPPDEQFF.

This clone has ten or more counts. The missing CDR3 end, 3 residues past where the read stops, is filled in from the germline J gene. The genes are TRBV23-1 and TRBJ2-3; 9 nucleotides match TRBD1. TRBV23-1 is noted as an ORF with a role that remains uncertain. V trimming: 2 bases; J trimming: 0 bases; junction bases outside the gene matches: 3. CDR3 length: 16 amino acids. The CDR3 sequence: CASSQRTGVSTDTQYF. The sequenced part of the CDR3 DNA is TGCGCCAGCAGTCAACGGACAGGGGTTAGCACAGATACG.

This clone was seen at least ten times. The sequenced part of the CDR3 DNA is TGTGCCAGCAGCCAAGTTTCACTAGCGGGTGACACCGGGGAG. This sequence encodes CASSQVSLAGDTGE. The whole CDR3 protein is CASSQVSLAGDTGELFF. The rearrangement links TRBV4-2 to TRBJ2-2; 9 nucleotides align to TRBD2. The DNA ends 3 residues before the CDR3 does, and the rest of the CDR3 is filled in from the germline J gene. J gave up 3 bases and V 1 base, and 6 bases lay outside the gene matches. Germline values: CDR1 LGHNA, CDR2 YNFKEQ. CDR3 length: 17 residues.

This clone was counted many times. The read ends 3 residues before the CDR3 terminus; that terminus is restored from the germline J gene. The J gene is TRBJ2-1, the V gene TRBV14; maybe TRBD1 (7 bases). Germline V gives CDR1 SGHDN, CDR2 FVKESK. CDR3 length: 16 residues. The ends were cut back, 2 bases at V and 9 bases at J, with 20 bases in the middle. The DNA read from the CDR3 is TGTGCCAGCAGCCAATACAGGGGCCTAGCGATGAGTGAG. Translated, it gives CASSQYRGLAMSE. The complete CDR3 sequence is CASSQYRGLAMSEQFF.

This clone came up a few times. The read falls 3 residues short of the CDR3 end, and the missing part is taken from the germline J gene. The gene calls are TRBV7-8 and TRBJ2-2; 7 bases map to TRBD1. The CDR3 is made up of 16 amino acids. Unmatched junction bases numbered 6, after V lost 5 bases and J lost 0 bases. CDR1 and CDR2 (germline): SGHVS, FQNEAQ. CDR3 DNA, as far as it was read: TGTGCCAGCAGCCTCTTCGGGACAGCGAACACCGGGGAG. Amino acids: CASSLFGTANTGE. The whole CDR3 protein is CASSLFGTANTGELFF.

Note on this clone: The read terminates 3 residues before the CDR3 end, so the remaining end is supplied by the germline J gene. The V call is TRBV7-6, the J call TRBJ2-7, with TRBD1 matching 7 bases. V trimming: 7 bases; J trimming: 2 bases; junction bases outside the gene matches: 20. Germline CDR1 is SGHVS and CDR2 is FNYEAQ. The CDR3 is made up of 18 amino acids. The part of the CDR3 DNA that was read is TGTGCCAGCACCGAAGAGGCCCGACAGGGTAGACTTGCCTACGAG. It encodes CASTEEARQGRLAYE. Given in full, the CDR3 is CASTEEARQGRLAYEQYF.

This clone came up many times. Read data end 3 residues before the CDR3 end; the end is taken from the germline J gene. The chain is built from TRBV18 and TRBJ1-5; unclear D gene. The length of the CDR3 is 13 residues. Germline lookup yields CDR1 KGHSH and CDR2 LQKENI. V lost 5 bases and J 7 bases, leaving 12 bases between the germline ends. CDR3 bases read: TGTGCCAGCTCATCTGGACTCGACCAGCCC. The encoded protein is CASSSGLDQP. The whole CDR3 region reads CASSSGLDQPQHF. Based on the CDR3 plus reference TRBV18 and TRBJ1-5, the full variable domain is NAGVMQNPRHLVRRRGQEARLRCSPMKGHSHVYWYRQLPEEGLKFMVYLQKENIIDESGMPKERFSAEFPKEGPSILRIQQVVRGDSAAYFCASSSGLDQPQHFGDGTRLSIL.

This clone is medium-sized by share. The read is 3 residues too short to cover the CDR3 end, so that end is filled in from the germline J gene. The gene calls are TRBV6-2 or TRBV6-3 and TRBJ2-3; D possibly corresponds to TRBD2 (6 bases). The CDR3 extends over 13 amino acids. Germline assignment: CDR1 MNHEY and CDR2 SVGEGT. The V gene lost 7 bases and the J gene lost 1 base, with 9 bases spanning the gap. CDR3 DNA, as far as it was read: TGTGCCAGCATACTAGCAGGCACAGATACG. Translation: CASILAGTDT. From start to end, the CDR3 is CASILAGTDTQYF.

This clone was seen a handful of times. The sequenced fragment ends 3 residues before the CDR3 boundary, so the rest is inferred from the germline J gene. The chain couples TRBV7-8 to TRBJ2-7, with 8 bases fitting TRBD2. CDR3 size: 16 residues. Germline values: CDR1 SGHVS, CDR2 FQNEAQ. The trim removed 4 bases at V and 4 bases at J, leaving 12 bases unmatched. CDR3 amino acids: CASSSKDPGLVYEQYF. The part of the CDR3 DNA that was read is TGTGCCAGCAGCTCCAAGGACCCGGGACTAGTATACGAG.

On this clone itself: The read terminates 3 residues ahead of where the CDR3 ends, so the germline J gene completes it. The chain is built from TRBV5-3 and TRBJ2-7; no firm D call. TRBV5-3 is known as an ORF, though its function is uncertain. V lost 1 base, J lost 0 bases, and 8 bases lay in between. This CDR3 comprises 14 residues. CDR3 DNA (partial): TGTGCCAGAAGCTTGAGGCAGGACTCCTACGAG. Translating gives CARSLRQDSYE. The full CDR3 is CARSLRQDSYEQYF.

This clone came up many times. Read sequence stops 3 residues before the CDR3 end, and the germline J gene provides the missing end. The rearrangement links TRBV20-1 to TRBJ2-2; tentative D call: TRBD1 (5 bases). The CDR3 totals 14 residues. Trimming took 4 bases from V and 2 from J, leaving 11 bases between them. In germline, CDR1 is DFQATT, CDR2 SNEGSKA (reference sequence). CDR3 DNA, as far as it was read: TGCAGTGCTACAACAGGAGTTAACACCGGGGAG. Protein product: CSATTGVNTGE. The full CDR3 protein is CSATTGVNTGELFF.